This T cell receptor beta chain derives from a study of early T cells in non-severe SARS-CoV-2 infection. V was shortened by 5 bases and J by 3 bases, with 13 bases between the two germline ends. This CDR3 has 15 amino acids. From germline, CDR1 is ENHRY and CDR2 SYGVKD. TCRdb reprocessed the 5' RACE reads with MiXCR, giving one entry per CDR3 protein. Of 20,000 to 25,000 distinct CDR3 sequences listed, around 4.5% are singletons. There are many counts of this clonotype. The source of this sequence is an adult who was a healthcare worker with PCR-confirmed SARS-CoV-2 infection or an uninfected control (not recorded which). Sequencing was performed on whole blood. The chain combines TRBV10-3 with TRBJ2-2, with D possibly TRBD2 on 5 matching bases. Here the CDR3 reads CAISRTAPDTGELFF. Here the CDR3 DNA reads TGTGCCATCAGTCGGACTGCCCCCGACACCGGGGAGCTGTTTTTT.